These T cell receptor beta chains were read from a single sample in a study of T-cell reconstitution after alpha-beta-depleted transplantation in children. TCRdb fed the PCR reads into MiXCR, producing one record per CDR3 protein. The sample carries 700,000 to 950,000 distinct CDR3 sequences, 15% to 20% recorded once. The sample here was PBMCs, mostly from graft donor cells, taken 360 days after TCRalphabeta/CD19-depleted stem cell transplant. The origin of the receptors is a male patient between 10 and 17 years old who had a stem cell transplant for acute lymphoblastic leukemia, so the T cells may come from the graft donor. Both conserved end residues are part of each CDR3. A D gene is named only where the DNA matches it firmly. Where a row states a size, it is once, few, many or the class of an expanded clone; other rows omit it.

v_gene: TRBV18
d_gene: .
j_gene: TRBJ2-5
abundance: .
CDR3nt: TGTGCCAGCTCACCCGTAGTTCAAGAGACCCAGTACTTC
CDR3aa: CASSPVVQETQYF

v_gene: TRBV15
d_gene: TRBD2
j_gene: TRBJ2-7
abundance: .
CDR3nt: TGTGCCACCACCCGAGGGACTAGCGGCGAGCAGTACTTC
CDR3aa: CATTRGTSGEQYF

v_gene: TRBV5-5
d_gene: TRBD1
j_gene: TRBJ1-1
abundance: many
CDR3nt: TGTGCCAGCAGCCGGGACAGATACACTGAAGCTTTCTTT
CDR3aa: CASSRDRYTEAFF

v_gene: TRBV5-1
d_gene: TRBD2
j_gene: TRBJ2-1
abundance: many
CDR3nt: TGCGCCAGCAGCGTGTTTCTAGCGGGATCCTACAATGAGCAGTTCTTC
CDR3aa: CASSVFLAGSYNEQFF

v_gene: TRBV6-1
d_gene: .
j_gene: TRBJ2-1
abundance: many
CDR3nt: TGTGCCAGCAGTGATGAAGTTTTCCCCGGGCAGGGCACCTACAATGAGCAGTTCTTC
CDR3aa: CASSDEVFPGQGTYNEQFF

v_gene: TRBV2
d_gene: .
j_gene: TRBJ2-1
abundance: few
CDR3nt: TGTGCCAGCAACGGAGCGGGTGAGCAGTTCTTC
CDR3aa: CASNGAGEQFF

v_gene: TRBV28
d_gene: .
j_gene: TRBJ2-3
abundance: few
CDR3nt: TGTGCCAGCAGTGCCCGGGACTTAACCACAGATACGCAGTATTTT
CDR3aa: CASSARDLTTDTQYF

v_gene: TRBV2
d_gene: .
j_gene: TRBJ2-2
abundance: few
CDR3nt: TGTGCCAGCAGTGAAGAAACGAAGTCCGGGGAGCTGTTTTTT
CDR3aa: CASSEETKSGELFF

v_gene: TRBV7-9
d_gene: TRBD2
j_gene: TRBJ2-7
abundance: .
CDR3nt: TGTGCCAGCAGGTCCCCGGGACTAGCGGTTCCCGTGGAGCAGTACTTC
CDR3aa: CASRSPGLAVPVEQYF

v_gene: TRBV20-1
d_gene: .
j_gene: TRBJ1-5
abundance: .
CDR3nt: TGCAGTGCTTCCGACAGGAGTGGGAATCAGCCCCAGCATTTT
CDR3aa: CSASDRSGNQPQHF